This TCR beta chain comes out of a study of shared clonotypes between healthy human individuals. Germline V gives CDR1 MDHEN, CDR2 SYDVKM. This CDR3 spans 13 amino acids. V was shortened by 7 bases and J by 5 bases, with 15 bases between the two germline ends. Only Caucasian adults living in Nashville, Tennessee made up the donor group. The table came from immunoSEQ multiplex PCR; TCRdb's copy has only in-frame clones and leaves some out. The sample has approximately 440,000 clones; roughly three quarters are singletons. V is TRBV28 and J is TRBJ2-7; a weak D match, TRBD1 (6 bases). The receptor's source is a woman between 40 and 55 years old in good health. Some clones in this sample may be carry-over from other donors' samples. Sequenced material: PBMCs. Here the CDR3 DNA reads TGTGCCAGCAACCAACAGGGTCCCCACGAGCAGTACTTC. This codes for CASNQQGPHEQYF.